The 3 T cell receptor beta chains below were found in one sample sequenced in a study of cytomegalovirus exposure and HLA in healthy donors. Both 60 Vbeta primers and 13 Jbeta primers went into the PCR. The repertoire was sequenced with immunoSEQ multiplex PCR; TCRdb's copy has only in-frame clones and lacks some. The data show about 160,000 clones, with about 80% seen just once and around 2% held by the top ten. The sequenced sample consisted of PBMCs. These receptors came from a female donor in good health and CMV-seronegative.

The chain joins TRBV4-1 to TRBJ1-2; 9 bases agree with TRBD1. V lost 2 bases, J lost 3 bases, and 10 bases stayed unmatched. This CDR3 is built from 17 residues. In germline, CDR1 is MGHRA, CDR2 YSYEKL. This CDR3 is CASSQKSSTGGDYGYTF. The CDR3 bases are TGCGCCAGCAGCCAAAAGAGTTCGACAGGGGGGGACTATGGCTACACCTTC.

This chain connects TRBV27 to TRBJ2-7; 12 bases map to TRBD1. The V gene's germline CDR1 is MNHEY and CDR2 SMNVEV (reference sequence). CDR3 size: 16 residues. V was clipped by 5 bases and J by 3 bases; unmatched bases: 8. CDR3 coding DNA: TGTGCCAGCAGTCTCCGGGGACAGGGGGCGTTCTACGAGCAGTACTTC. It translates to CASSLRGQGAFYEQYF.

This chain uses TRBV6-5 with TRBJ1-6; possibly TRBD1 for D (5 bases). Germline V gene data show CDR1 as MNHEY and CDR2 as SVGAGI. V dropped 4 bases and J dropped 11 bases, with 9 bases sitting between them. CDR3 size: 12 residues. Here the CDR3 DNA reads TGTGCCAGCAGTTCCAGGGCGACACCCCTCCACTTT. It codes for CASSSRATPLHF.